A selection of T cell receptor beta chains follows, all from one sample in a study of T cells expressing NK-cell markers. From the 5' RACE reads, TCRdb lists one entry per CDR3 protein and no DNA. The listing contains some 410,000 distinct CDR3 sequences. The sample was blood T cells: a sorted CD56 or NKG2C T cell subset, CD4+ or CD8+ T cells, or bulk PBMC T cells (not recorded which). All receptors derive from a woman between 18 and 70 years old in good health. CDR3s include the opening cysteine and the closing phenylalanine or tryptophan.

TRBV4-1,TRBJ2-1,CASSQVSEQFF
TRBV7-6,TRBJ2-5,CASRSMQETQYF
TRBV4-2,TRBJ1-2,CASSPAGTGYGYTF
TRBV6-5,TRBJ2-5,CASSYMGYQETQYF
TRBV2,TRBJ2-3,CASSGTGILSDTQYF
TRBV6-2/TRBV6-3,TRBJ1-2,CASSYYIPRQGGKVYTF
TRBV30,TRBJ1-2,CAWSIGPSPNYGYTF
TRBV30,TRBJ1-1,CAWSVWGLAGNTEAFF
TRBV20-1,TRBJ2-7,CSAPETSRVGEQYF
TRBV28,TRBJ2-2,CASTLAGQGIGELFF
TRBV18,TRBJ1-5,CASSPRGQPQHF
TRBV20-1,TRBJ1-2,CSARNRQTSYGYTF
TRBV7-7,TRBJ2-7,CASSLGTGFYSEQYF
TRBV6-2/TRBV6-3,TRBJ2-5,CASSSGTSEETQYF
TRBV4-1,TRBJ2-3,CASSHDPGLPAYF
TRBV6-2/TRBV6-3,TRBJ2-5,CASSYSTGTKETQYF
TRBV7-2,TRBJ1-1,CASSLWHGGLNTEAFF
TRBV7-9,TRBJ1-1,CASQGTVNTEAFF
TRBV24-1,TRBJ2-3,CATSDHLRDPTDTQYF
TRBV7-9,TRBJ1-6,CASSLGVGVSGSPLHF
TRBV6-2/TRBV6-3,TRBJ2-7,CASTRGPYEQYF
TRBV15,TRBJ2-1,CATSSRSGAYNEQFF
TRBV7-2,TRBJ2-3,CASSLDGTGFKDTQYF
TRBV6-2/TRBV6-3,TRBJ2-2,CASSPPPGTGVQGEMNTGELFF
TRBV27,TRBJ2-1,CASSFQGPPLRNEQFF
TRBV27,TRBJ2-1,CASSLSVTSVHEQFF
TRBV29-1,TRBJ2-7,CSCSGSYEQYF
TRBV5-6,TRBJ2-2,CASSYSAAGELFF
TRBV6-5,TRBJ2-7,CASSSGTSGSEQYF
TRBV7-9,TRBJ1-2,CASSHEGSYYGYTF
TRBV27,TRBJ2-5,CASSLRTSGSETQYF
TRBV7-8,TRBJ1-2,CASSPRQGRSGSRGYTF
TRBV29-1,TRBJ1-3,CSAGIEDGNTIYF
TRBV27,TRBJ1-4,CASSPPGKTNEKLFF
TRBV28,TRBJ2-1,CASSFWTGSHEQFF
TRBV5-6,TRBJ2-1,CASSLTTGGTFNEQFF
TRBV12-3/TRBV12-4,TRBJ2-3,CASRKTTGSGRDF
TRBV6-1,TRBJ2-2,CASTGTANTGELFF
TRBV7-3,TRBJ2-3,CASSLGTSRTVDTQYF
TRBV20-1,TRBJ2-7,CSAYGIGEQYF
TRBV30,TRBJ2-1,CAWSHSGNNEQFF